These 25 T cell receptor beta chains came from one sample sequenced in a study of T and B cells in COVID-19 patients. From blood, roughly 220-550 ng of genomic DNA served as TRB template. TRB rearrangements were amplified by multiplex PCR with BIOMED2 TRB-A/B primers. TCRdb re-analysed the multiplex PCR reads in MiXCR, keeping a single row per CDR3 protein. The data hold roughly 15,000 distinct CDR3 sequences, with around 28% observed a single time. Sequencing was done on a sample of blood. The origin of the receptors is a human donor who had recovered from COVID-19.

This sequence joins TRBV7-9 and TRBJ2-7; 12 bases match TRBD1. This CDR3 comprises 15 residues. Germline assignment: CDR1 SEHNR and CDR2 FQNEAQ (reference sequence). The V segment lost 6 bases and the J segment 5 bases; nucleotides outside the gene matches: 8. The CDR3 region is CASRRVGTGGDEQYF. The CDR3, as DNA: TGTGCCAGCAGGAGGGTCGGGACAGGGGGCGACGAGCAGTACTTC.

The rearrangement joins TRBV18 to TRBJ2-2; D perhaps matches TRBD1 (5 bases). Trimming removed 3 bases from V and 2 bases from J, with 10 bases in between. Per the germline V gene, CDR1 is KGHSH and CDR2 is LQKENI. The CDR3 is made up of 15 amino acids. CDR3 sequence: CASSPDSRNTGELFF. Here the CDR3 DNA reads TGTGCCAGCTCACCCGACAGCCGAAACACCGGGGAGCTGTTTTTT.

This clonotype is classed as medium-sized. The chain joins TRBV5-4 to TRBJ2-1, with 7 bases aligning to TRBD1. CDR1 and CDR2 (germline): SGHNT, YYREEE (reference sequence). V was pared by 5 bases and J by 5 bases, with 10 bases of the junction left unmatched. This CDR3 region has 15 residues. DNA of the CDR3: TGTGCCAGCAGGGTTCGGGGACAGAACAACAATGAGCAGTTCTTC. Its translation is CASRVRGQNNNEQFF.

This clonotype was found a few times. The chain's CDR3 is CASSRLAGGTDTQYF. CDR3 sequence (DNA): TGTGCCAGCAGCCGCCTCGCGGGGGGCACAGATACGCAGTATTTT. The chain is built from TRBV6-5 and TRBJ2-3; 7 bases map to TRBD2. Losses at the gene ends were 6 bases for V and 1 base for J; bases not matched to a gene: 7. Looked up from germline, CDR1 is MNHEY and CDR2 is SVGAGI. CDR3 length: 15 residues.

This clonotype is termed medium-sized. V and J are TRBV19 and TRBJ2-6, with TRBD1 as a possible D gene (5 bases). The CDR3 is 15 amino acids. V was trimmed by 5 bases and J by 1 base, leaving 9 bases between them. The germline V gene encodes CDR1 LNHDA and CDR2 SQIVND (reference sequence). In DNA, the CDR3 is TGTGCCAGTAGTGTCCCAGGGTCTGGGGCCAACGTCCTGACTTTC. Translation gives CASSVPGSGANVLTF.

V is TRBV6-6 and J is TRBJ2-3; 15 bases fit TRBD2. This CDR3 comprises 17 residues. Per germline, CDR1 MNHNY and CDR2 SVGAGI (reference sequence). After removal of 4 bases from V and 5 bases from J, the junction contained 7 bases not matched to a gene. The CDR3 loop reads CASSSWTSGGAKDTQYF. CDR3 coding DNA: TGTGCCAGCAGTTCTTGGACTAGCGGGGGGGCAAAAGATACGCAGTATTTT.

This clonotype turned up a few times. The gene calls are TRBV12-3 or TRBV12-4 and TRBJ1-2; 10 bases are a match to TRBD1. This CDR3 region has 14 residues. Unmatched junction bases numbered 7, after V lost 5 bases and J lost 7 bases. CDR3 region: CASSIGTGVRGYTF. The CDR3 nucleotides read TGTGCCAGCAGTATTGGGACAGGGGTTCGTGGCTACACCTTC.

The genes are TRBV7-6 and TRBJ1-1; weak D call: TRBD1 (6 bases). The CDR3 spans 16 residues. Trimming removed 4 bases from V and 4 bases from J, with 19 bases in between. Germline V gene data show CDR1 as SGHVS and CDR2 as FNYEAQ. CDR3 DNA: TGTGCCAGCAGCTGGGGAGTCGGGGGCGGAATCACTGAAGCTTTCTTT. This translates into CASSWGVGGGITEAFF.

This chain joins TRBV24-1 and TRBJ2-1; 7 positions match TRBD1. The V gene end was trimmed by 4 bases and the J gene end by 0 bases; junction bases not matched to a gene: 2. This CDR3 has 15 amino acids. CDR1 is KGHDR and CDR2 is SFDVKD in the germline V gene. The CDR3 DNA is TGTGCCACCAGTGAGACAGGGAGCTCCTACAATGAGCAGTTCTTC. Encoded protein: CATSETGSSYNEQFF.

The chain recombines TRBV5-6 with TRBJ1-1, with TRBD1 as a possible D gene (5 bases). Germline CDR1 and CDR2: SGHDT and YYEEEE. Trimming took 4 bases from V and 4 from J, leaving 17 bases between them. This CDR3 is built from 15 residues. As DNA, the CDR3 is TGTGCCAGCAGCCTCTTGATGGGGGTCGGCACTGAAGCTTTCTTT. Residues: CASSLLMGVGTEAFF.

V gene TRBV27 combines with J gene TRBJ2-2; unclear D gene. This CDR3 is 12 amino acids long. Trimming took off 3 bases at V and 4 bases at J, with 3 bases between the two ends. Per the germline V gene, CDR1 is MNHEY and CDR2 is SMNVEV (reference sequence). The CDR3 region is CASSLGTGELFF. For the CDR3, the DNA is TGTGCCAGCAGTTTGGGCACCGGGGAGCTGTTTTTT.

In its sample, this clonotype is medium-sized. This chain joins TRBV19 and TRBJ2-6; D gene ambiguous. This CDR3 has 14 amino acids. V was trimmed by 5 bases and J by 0 bases, leaving 5 bases between them. Per the germline V gene, CDR1 is LNHDA and CDR2 is SQIVND (reference sequence). The CDR3 nucleotides are TGTGCCAGTAGTTCTGGCTCTGGGGCCAACGTCCTGACTTTC. Translating gives CASSSGSGANVLTF.

The chain couples TRBV6-2 or TRBV6-3 to TRBJ2-2; D remains unclear. Germline-derived CDR1 and CDR2 are MNHEY and SVGEGT. The CDR3 sequence is 17 residues long. V dropped 0 bases and J dropped 1 base, with 12 bases sitting between them. This chain's CDR3 is CASSYSRKDLNTGELFF. CDR3 sequence (DNA): TGTGCCAGCAGTTACTCCAGGAAAGATTTGAACACCGGGGAGCTGTTTTTT.

The chain has TRBV27 and TRBJ1-2, with 7 bases that match TRBD1. After removal of 0 bases from V and 4 bases from J, the junction contained 14 bases not matched to a gene. This CDR3 contains 18 residues. In germline, CDR1 is MNHEY, CDR2 SMNVEV (reference sequence). CDR3 in DNA: TGTGCCAGCAGTTTATCGAGCCCGAGAGGGGGCCTAGGCTATGGCTACACCTTC. The encoded protein is CASSLSSPRGGLGYGYTF.

This clonotype came up a few times. The chain links TRBV5-1 to TRBJ2-7; D not resolved. Germline CDR1 and CDR2: SGHRS and YFSETQ. This CDR3 is 13 amino acids long. V was cut by 3 bases and J by 2 bases, with 9 bases left in between. The DNA of the CDR3 is TGCGCCAGCAGCTCCAGGACCGCCTACGAGCAGTACTTC. Residues: CASSSRTAYEQYF.

This clonotype is categorized as medium-sized. V usage is TRBV19 and J usage is TRBJ2-1; 8 bases map to TRBD2. Trimming cost V 5 bases and J 2 bases; bases outside gene matches: 5. CDR3 length: 15 residues. The V gene's germline CDR1 is LNHDA and CDR2 SQIVND (reference sequence). Here the CDR3 reads CASSLPGGPYNEQFF. In nucleotides, the CDR3 is TGTGCCAGTAGTTTGCCGGGAGGGCCCTACAATGAGCAGTTCTTC.

This clonotype was seen only a few times. The chain links TRBV7-9 to TRBJ1-4; 9 bases line up with TRBD1. This CDR3 is built from 15 residues. V trimming: 4 bases; J trimming: 4 bases; junction bases outside the gene matches: 4. Germline CDR1 and CDR2: SEHNR and FQNEAQ (reference sequence). CDR3 sequence (DNA): TGTGCCAGCAGCTACCGGGACAGGGTTAATGAAAAACTGTTTTTT. Translating gives CASSYRDRVNEKLFF. The variable domain in full, completed from reference TRBV7-9 and TRBJ1-4, reads DTGVSQNPRHKITKRGQNVTFRCDPISEHNRLYWYRQTLGQGPEFLTYFQNEAQLEKSRLLSDRFSAERPKGSFSTLEIQRTEQGDSAMYLCASSYRDRVNEKLFFGSGTQLSVL.

Within the sample, this clonotype is medium-sized. CDR3: CASSLKGAGEQYF. CDR3 nucleotide sequence: TGTGCCAGCAGTTTGAAGGGGGCGGGCGAGCAGTACTTC. This sequence joins TRBV27 and TRBJ2-7; 7 nucleotides agree with TRBD1. The J segment lost 6 bases and the V segment lost 3 bases, leaving 5 bases of the junction unmatched. Germline values: CDR1 MNHEY, CDR2 SMNVEV (reference sequence). The CDR3 runs 13 residues.

This clonotype appeared a few times. The V call is TRBV27, the J call TRBJ1-1, with D perhaps TRBD1 (6 bases). The CDR3 sequence is 14 residues long. Germline V CDR1 and CDR2: MNHEY, SMNVEV (reference sequence). The germline V and J ends were trimmed by 5 bases and 5 bases, with 15 bases remaining between them. The chain's CDR3 is CASSRGRVWTEAFF. As DNA, the CDR3 is TGTGCCAGCAGTCGGGGGCGGGTCTGGACTGAAGCTTTCTTT.

This clonotype was seen many times. The V and J genes are TRBV5-6 and TRBJ2-3, with TRBD2 matching over 11 bases. This CDR3 region has 16 residues. The V gene's germline CDR1 is SGHDT and CDR2 YYEEEE. V lost 4 bases to trimming and J lost 6 bases; unmatched junction nucleotides: 10. The DNA for the CDR3 is TGTGCCAGCAGCGCCACAACTAGCGGGGGATCTGATACGCAGTATTTT. It codes for CASSATTSGGSDTQYF.

The chain uses TRBV7-2 and TRBJ2-3; D is perhaps TRBD1 (5 bases). Trimming left V 11 bases short and J 6 bases short, with 12 bases between. This CDR3 region has 11 residues. The germline V gene has CDR1 SGHTA and CDR2 FQGNSA. The CDR3 reads CAGQRGDTQYF. The CDR3 bases are TGTGCCGGGCAAAGGGGCGATACGCAGTATTTT.

This clonotype turned up a few times. V usage is TRBV5-1 and J usage is TRBJ1-2, with D hard to call. CDR1 is SGHRS, CDR2 YFSETQ, per germline. The V gene lost 1 base and the J gene lost 8 bases, with 9 bases spanning the gap. There are 12 residues in the CDR3. In DNA form, the CDR3 reads TGCGCCAGCAGCTTGTCAGGTGACGGCTACACCTTC. It codes for CASSLSGDGYTF.

This chain uses TRBV5-6 with TRBJ1-1; no firm D call. This CDR3 is 12 amino acids long. CDR1 is SGHDT and CDR2 is YYEEEE in the germline V gene. The V gene lost 0 bases and the J gene lost 4 bases, with 4 bases spanning the gap. This chain's CDR3 is CASSLAATEAFF. The CDR3 DNA reads TGTGCCAGCAGCTTGGCGGCCACTGAAGCTTTCTTT.

The V call is TRBV14, the J call TRBJ1-6; maybe TRBD1 (5 bases). Trimming left V 5 bases short and J 6 bases short, with 8 bases between. The CDR3 has 13 amino acids. The germline gives CDR1 SGHDN, CDR2 FVKESK. The CDR3 bases are TGTGCCAGCAGCTGGGGGGGTAATTCACCCCTCCACTTT. This gives the protein CASSWGGNSPLHF.

This chain uses TRBV18 with TRBJ2-7; 7 bases map to TRBD2. This CDR3 comprises 15 residues. Germline-derived CDR1 and CDR2 are KGHSH and LQKENI. J lost 1 base, V lost 6 bases, and 9 bases had no gene match. The CDR3 reads CASSPGTGLSYEQYF. As DNA, the CDR3 is TGTGCCAGCTCCCCCGGGACGGGACTATCCTACGAGCAGTACTTC.